This entry features one T cell receptor (beta chain) sequence. The antigen remains undetermined. Method: immunoSEQ multiplex PCR; TCRdb's copy keeps in-frame clones and lacks some. The sample records 90,000 to 150,000 clones, approximately 89% being singletons. The sample originates from a study of T cell responses to AZD1222 COVID-19 vaccine. Whole-study results and caveats: Repertoires were collected only later (after the peak T cell response had occurred).

This CDR3 comprises 16 residues. In germline, CDR1 is MNHNY, CDR2 SVGAGI (reference sequence). V lost 4 bases to trimming and J lost 0 bases, with 13 bases between them. This specimen was peripheral blood, taken on day 0 of AZD1222 vaccination. This clonotype was obtained from an adult in good health. This chain links TRBV6-6 with TRBJ2-1, with D unresolved. CDR3 sequence (DNA): TGTGCCAGCAGTTCCGACCGTCTAAGCTCCTACAATGAGCAGTTCTTC. Residues: CASSSDRLSSYNEQFF.